A selection of T cell receptor beta chains follows, all from one sample in a study of cytomegalovirus exposure and HLA in healthy donors. Assay: immunoSEQ multiplex PCR; the TCRdb copy retains only in-frame clones and omits some. The sample lists more than 70,000 clones, 65% to 80% occurring once. Sequenced sample: PBMCs. These receptors originate from a middle-aged man in good health and CMV-seronegative. Both conserved end residues are part of each CDR3.

j_gene | v_gene | CDR3aa
TRBJ1-1 | TRBV7-2 | CASSLAGVPFF
TRBJ1-1 | TRBV4-1 | CASKRGDLNTEAFF
TRBJ1-6 | TRBV2 | CASKNGPYNSPLHF
TRBJ1-1 | TRBV9 | CASSGDTKENTEAFF
TRBJ1-2 | TRBV27 | CASSQTGGVPHGYTF
TRBJ2-3 | TRBV27 | CASKLSLRVTDTQYF
TRBJ1-1 | TRBV4-1 | CASSQVGENTEAFF
TRBJ2-1 | TRBV7-6 | CASSSPGGGTYNEQFF
TRBJ1-2 | TRBV5-1 | CASSPGEGNYGYTF
TRBJ2-1 | TRBV7-2 | CASSSPWTSGDNEQFF
TRBJ2-5 | TRBV12-5 | CATGDMETQYF
TRBJ2-5 | TRBV7-9 | CASSPLAVPETQYF
TRBJ2-5 | TRBV4-2 | CASSQETEGMGETQYF
TRBJ2-1 | TRBV5-8 | CASSFGRVGNEQFF
TRBJ2-7 | TRBV7-3 | CASSLGGAYNYEQYF
TRBJ2-3 | TRBV7-3 | CASSPRTRTDTQYF
TRBJ1-1 | TRBV6-5 | CASSQQGVGEAFF
TRBJ2-7 | TRBV28 | CASSLAGGRSYEQYF
TRBJ1-1 | TRBV9 | CASRAGQGTGTEAFF
TRBJ1-1 | TRBV9 | CASSVAGTGDQTEAFF
TRBJ1-5 | TRBV28 | CASSLSETGDGQPQHF
TRBJ2-7 | TRBV7-9 | CASSLGDTSYEQYF
TRBJ2-4 | TRBV29-1 | CSVQKGAEQYF
TRBJ2-3 | TRBV4-3 | CASSLSRDSADTQYF
TRBJ1-2 | TRBV14 | CASSQAQGHYYGYTF
TRBJ1-5 | TRBV7-8 | CASSLFGQPQHF
TRBJ2-1 | TRBV7-3 | CASGLAGGPGYEQFF
TRBJ1-2 | TRBV19 | CASSTRSDYGYTF
TRBJ2-3 | TRBV28 | CASTNPGGGHSAQYF
TRBJ2-2 | TRBV29-1 | CSVPSESNTGELFF
TRBJ1-2 | TRBV7-9 | CASSFTGRGYGYTF
TRBJ1-2 | TRBV6-6 | CASSTGSTYGYTF
TRBJ1-2 | TRBV6-5 | CASSTGVYGYTF
TRBJ2-4 | TRBV7-6 | CASSLGVLRGHGNIQYF
TRBJ1-1 | TRBV28 | CASSLTPQGYTEAFF
TRBJ2-7 | TRBV7-3 | CASSVSGTGVYEQYF
TRBJ2-5 | TRBV9 | CASSVGLAGGEETQYF
TRBJ1-6 | TRBV7-3 | CASSLVALISPLHF
TRBJ2-1 | TRBV28 | CASSPLGGGPLYNEQFF
TRBJ1-3 | TRBV9 | CASSGGAGNTIYF
TRBJ1-1 | TRBV19 | CASKGQGNTEAFF
TRBJ1-5 | TRBV30 | CAWRPTGGRDQPQHF
TRBJ1-2 | TRBV7-9 | CASSLEPQGGRSYTF
TRBJ2-5 | TRBV9 | CASSPGDRGGGETQYF
TRBJ1-1 | TRBV5-4 | CASSAGTEYDTEAFF
TRBJ1-6 | TRBV7-9 | CASSILSSYNSPLHF
TRBJ1-2 | TRBV7-9 | CASSLQGTYGYTF
TRBJ2-5 | TRBV7-8 | CASSLVDYISSPQETQYF
TRBJ2-3 | TRBV6-5 | CASSQLAGGTDTQYF
TRBJ2-7 | TRBV30 | CAWSGRLVSYEQYF